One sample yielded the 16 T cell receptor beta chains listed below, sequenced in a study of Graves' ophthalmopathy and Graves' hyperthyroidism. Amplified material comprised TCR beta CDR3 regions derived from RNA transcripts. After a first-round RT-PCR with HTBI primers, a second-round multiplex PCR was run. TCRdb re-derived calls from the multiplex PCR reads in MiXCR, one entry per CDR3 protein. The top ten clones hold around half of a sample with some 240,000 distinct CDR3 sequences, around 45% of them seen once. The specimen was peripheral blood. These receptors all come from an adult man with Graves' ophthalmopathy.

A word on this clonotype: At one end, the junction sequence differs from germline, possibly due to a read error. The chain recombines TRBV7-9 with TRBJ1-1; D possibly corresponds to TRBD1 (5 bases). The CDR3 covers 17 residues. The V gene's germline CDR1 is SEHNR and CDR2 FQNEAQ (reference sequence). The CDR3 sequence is CASSLVGRGSMNTEAFF. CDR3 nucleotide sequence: TGTGCTAGCAGCTTAGTTGGGAGGGGTAGTATGAACACTGAGGCTTTCTTT.

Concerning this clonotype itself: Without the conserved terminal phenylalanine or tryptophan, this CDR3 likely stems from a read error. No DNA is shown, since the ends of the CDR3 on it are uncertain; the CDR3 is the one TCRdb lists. CDR3 amino acids: CASIVRKNTGELFS. This chain connects TRBV10-2 to TRBJ2-2. The CDR3 length equals 14 residues, ends included. Germline CDR1 WSHSY, CDR2 SAAADI.

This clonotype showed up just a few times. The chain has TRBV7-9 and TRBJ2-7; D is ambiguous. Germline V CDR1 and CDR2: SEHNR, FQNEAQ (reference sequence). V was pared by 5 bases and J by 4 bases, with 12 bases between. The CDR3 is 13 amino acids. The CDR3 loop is CASSPPASYEQYF. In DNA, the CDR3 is TGTGCCAGCAGCCCGCCAGCGAGTTACGAGCAGTACTTC.

For the CDR3, the DNA is TGCGCCAGCAGCGGAACGGATACCGAGCAGTACTTC. Translation: CASSGTDTEQYF. The J gene is TRBJ2-7, the V gene TRBV5-1; D not resolved. Germline V CDR1 and CDR2: SGHRS, YFSETQ. CDR3 size: 12 residues. The V gene lost 4 bases and the J gene lost 6 bases, with 11 bases spanning the gap.

The CDR3 bases are TGTGCCAGCATTGAGGGGGCGTACTACGAGCAGTACTTC. It specifies CASIEGAYYEQYF. The rearrangement uses TRBV6-1 and TRBJ2-7, with TRBD1 matching 7 bases. The V and J ends lost 7 bases and 3 bases, in that order; junction bases with no gene match: 6. Germline V gene lookup returns CDR1 MNHNS and CDR2 SASEGT. The CDR3 has 13 amino acids.

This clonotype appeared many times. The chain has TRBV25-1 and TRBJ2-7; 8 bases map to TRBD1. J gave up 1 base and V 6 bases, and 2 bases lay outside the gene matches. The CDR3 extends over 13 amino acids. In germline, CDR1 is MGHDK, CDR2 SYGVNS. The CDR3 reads CASRDRASYEQYF. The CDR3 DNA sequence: TGTGCCAGCAGGGACAGGGCATCCTACGAGCAGTACTTC.

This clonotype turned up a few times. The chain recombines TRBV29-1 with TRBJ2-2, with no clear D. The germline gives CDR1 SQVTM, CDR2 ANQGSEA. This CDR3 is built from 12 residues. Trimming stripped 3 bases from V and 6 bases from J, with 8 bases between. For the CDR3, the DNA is TGCAGCGTTGATTATGGATCCGGGGAGCTGTTTTTT. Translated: CSVDYGSGELFF.

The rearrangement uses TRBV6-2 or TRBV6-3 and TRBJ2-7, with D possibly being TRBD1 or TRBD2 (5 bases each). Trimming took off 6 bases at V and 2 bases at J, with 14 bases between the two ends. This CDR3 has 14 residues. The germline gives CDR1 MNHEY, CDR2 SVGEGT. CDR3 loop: CASRQRDGTYEQYF. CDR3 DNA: TGTGCCAGCAGACAGAGGGACGGAACCTACGAGCAGTACTTC.

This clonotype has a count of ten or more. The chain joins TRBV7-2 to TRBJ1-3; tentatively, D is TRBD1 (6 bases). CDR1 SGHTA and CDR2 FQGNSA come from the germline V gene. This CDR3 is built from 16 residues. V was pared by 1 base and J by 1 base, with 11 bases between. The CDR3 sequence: CASSLGYTGSGNTIYF. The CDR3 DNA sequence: TGTGCCAGCAGCTTAGGTTATACAGGGTCTGGAAACACCATATATTTT.

CDR3 sequence (DNA): TGCAGCGTTGACGAGACAGGGGTCTTTGGCTACACCTTC. This encodes CSVDETGVFGYTF. The genes are TRBV29-1 and TRBJ1-2; 8 nucleotides agree with TRBD1. CDR3 length equals 13 residues. The germline V gene has CDR1 SQVTM and CDR2 ANQGSEA. The trim removed 3 bases at V and 7 bases at J, leaving 7 bases unmatched. The whole variable domain, filled in from reference TRBV29-1 and TRBJ1-2, reads SAVISQKPSRDICQRGTSLTIQCQVDSQVTMMFWYRQQPGQSLTLIATANQGSEATYESGFVIDKFPISRPNLTFSTLTVSNMSPEDSSIYLCSVDETGVFGYTFGSGTRLTVV.

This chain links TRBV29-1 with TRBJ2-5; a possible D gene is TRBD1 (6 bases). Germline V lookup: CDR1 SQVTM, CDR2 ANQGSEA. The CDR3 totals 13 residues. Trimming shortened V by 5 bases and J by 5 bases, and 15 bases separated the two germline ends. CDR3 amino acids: CSVSTGLSETQYF. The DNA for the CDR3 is TGCAGCGTTTCGACAGGACTCTCGGAGACCCAGTACTTC.

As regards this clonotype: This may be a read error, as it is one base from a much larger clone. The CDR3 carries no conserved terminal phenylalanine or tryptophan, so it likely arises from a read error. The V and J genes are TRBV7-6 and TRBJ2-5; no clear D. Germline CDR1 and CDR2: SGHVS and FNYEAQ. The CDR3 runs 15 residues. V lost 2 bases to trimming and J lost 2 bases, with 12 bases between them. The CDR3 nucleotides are TGTGCCAGCAGCTTAAGTGTCAGTAGACAAGAGACCCAGTACCTC. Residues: CASSLSVSRQETQYL.

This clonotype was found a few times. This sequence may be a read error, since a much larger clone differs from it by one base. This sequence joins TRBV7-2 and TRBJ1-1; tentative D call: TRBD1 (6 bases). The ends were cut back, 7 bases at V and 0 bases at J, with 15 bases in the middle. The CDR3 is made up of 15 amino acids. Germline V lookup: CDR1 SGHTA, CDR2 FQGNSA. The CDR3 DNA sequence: TGTGCCAGCAACCCGGACAGCATGATGAACACTGAAGCTTTCTTT. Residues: CASNPDSMMNTEAFF. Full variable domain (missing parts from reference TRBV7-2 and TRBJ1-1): GAGVSQSPSNKVTEKGKDVELRCDPISGHTALYWYRQSLGQGLEFLIYFQGNSAPDKSGLPSDRFSAERTGGSVSTLTIQRTQQEDSAVYLCASNPDSMMNTEAFFGQGTRLTVV.

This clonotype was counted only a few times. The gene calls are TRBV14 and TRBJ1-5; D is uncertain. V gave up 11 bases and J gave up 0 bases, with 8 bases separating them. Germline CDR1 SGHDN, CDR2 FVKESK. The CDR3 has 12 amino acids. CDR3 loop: CAGLVSNQPQHF. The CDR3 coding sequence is TGTGCCGGACTAGTTAGCAATCAGCCCCAGCATTTT.

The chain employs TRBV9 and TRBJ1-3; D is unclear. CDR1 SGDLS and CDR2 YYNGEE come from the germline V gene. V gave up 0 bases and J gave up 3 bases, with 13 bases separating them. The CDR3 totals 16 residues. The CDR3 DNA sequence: TGTGCCAGCAGCGTAGCACCAGACTACGGTGGAAACACCATATATTTT. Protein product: CASSVAPDYGGNTIYF.

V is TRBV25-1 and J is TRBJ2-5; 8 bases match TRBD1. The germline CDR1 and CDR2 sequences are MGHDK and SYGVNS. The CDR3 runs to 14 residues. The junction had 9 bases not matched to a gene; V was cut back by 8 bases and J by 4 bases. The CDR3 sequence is CASSRRQGRETQYF. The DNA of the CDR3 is TGTGCCAGCTCACGGAGACAGGGGAGAGAGACCCAGTACTTC. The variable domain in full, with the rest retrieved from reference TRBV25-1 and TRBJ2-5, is EADIYQTPRYLVIGTGKKITLECSQTMGHDKMYWYQQDPGMELHLIHYSYGVNSTEKGDLSSESTVSRIRTEHFPLTLESARPSHTSQYLCASSRRQGRETQYFGPGTRLLVL.